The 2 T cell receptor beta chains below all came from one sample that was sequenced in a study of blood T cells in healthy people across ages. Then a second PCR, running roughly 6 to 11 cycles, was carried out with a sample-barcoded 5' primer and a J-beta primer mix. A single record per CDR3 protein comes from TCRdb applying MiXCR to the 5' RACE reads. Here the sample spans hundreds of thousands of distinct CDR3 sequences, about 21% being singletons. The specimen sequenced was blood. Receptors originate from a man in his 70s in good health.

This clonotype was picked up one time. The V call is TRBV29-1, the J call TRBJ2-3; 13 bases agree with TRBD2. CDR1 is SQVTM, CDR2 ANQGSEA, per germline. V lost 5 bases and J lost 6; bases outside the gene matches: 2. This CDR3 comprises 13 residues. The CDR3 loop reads CSVLTSGGDTQYF. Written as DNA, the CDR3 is TGCAGCGTTTTGACTAGCGGGGGGGATACGCAGTATTTT.

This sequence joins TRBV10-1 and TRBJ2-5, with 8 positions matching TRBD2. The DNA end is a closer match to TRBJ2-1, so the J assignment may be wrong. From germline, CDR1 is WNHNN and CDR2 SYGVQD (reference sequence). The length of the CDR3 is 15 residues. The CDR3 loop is CASAIQAGAENEQFF. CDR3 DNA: TGCGCCAGCGCCATCCAAGCGGGAGCGGAAAATGAGCAGTTCTTC.